A selection of T cell receptor beta chains follows, all from one sample in a study of glioma-infiltrating T cells. One entry per CDR3 protein results from TCRdb running MiXCR on the multiplex PCR reads. The sample holds 160,000 or so distinct CDR3 sequences, about 47% seen once. Material for sequencing was glioma tissue, nonneoplastic brain tissue, or PBMCs (not recorded which). These receptors originate from a human donor with low-grade glioma or glioblastoma, undergoing nonglioma brain surgery, or in good health (not recorded which). CDR3s include the opening cysteine and the closing phenylalanine or tryptophan. Each record gives: clone size, D gene, V gene, J gene, CDR3 protein, CDR3 DNA. A D gene is named only where the DNA matches it firmly. Only part of the rows carry a size: once, few, many, or a class if the clone is expanded.

NA	TRBD2	TRBV10-3	TRBJ2-3	CAISSGRDGDTQYF	TGTGCCATCAGTAGCGGGAGGGATGGAGATACGCAGTATTTT
once	TRBD1	TRBV5-1	TRBJ2-7	CSSSTTGGGPYEQYF	TGCTCCAGCAGCACGACAGGGGGAGGTCCGTACGAGCAGTACTTC
many	TRBD1	TRBV6-1	TRBJ2-7	CASGQTGGRYEQYF	TGTGCCAGCGGACAAACAGGGGGCAGGTACGAGCAGTACTTC
few	TRBD1	TRBV28	TRBJ2-5	CASSRPGTGGSETQYF	TGTGCCAGCAGTCGCCCCGGGACAGGGGGAAGCGAGACCCAGTACTTC
many	NA	TRBV20-1	TRBJ2-1	CSAHPGASKNEQFF	TGCAGTGCCCATCCCGGGGCCTCGAAAAATGAGCAGTTCTTC
NA	NA	TRBV28	TRBJ2-3	CASSSLKTTIGKDTQYF	TGTGCCAGCAGTTCCCTTAAGACTACAATAGGAAAAGATACGCAGTATTTT
many	TRBD2	TRBV28	TRBJ2-3	CASSTGTSGLTDTQYF	TGTGCCAGCAGTACCGGGACTAGCGGGCTCACAGATACGCAGTATTTT
few	TRBD1	TRBV3-1	TRBJ2-7	CASSPGQGAELMDEQYF	TGTGCCAGCAGCCCGGGACAGGGGGCCGAATTGATGGACGAGCAGTACTTC
many	NA	TRBV11-2	TRBJ2-1	CASSFNRVENEQFF	TGTGCCAGCAGCTTTAACAGGGTGGAGAATGAGCAGTTCTTC
many	TRBD2	TRBV20-1	TRBJ2-5	CSARLAGETQYF	TGCAGTGCGCGACTAGCGGGAGAGACCCAGTACTTC
NA	TRBD2	TRBV5-4	TRBJ2-3	CASFDRTSGMDTQYF	TGTGCCAGCTTCGACCGGACTAGCGGGATGGATACGCAGTATTTT
many	NA	TRBV20-1	TRBJ1-5	CSASTRLGGSNQPQHF	TGCAGTGCAAGCACTCGACTTGGAGGAAGCAATCAGCCCCAGCATTTT
NA	NA	TRBV20-1	TRBJ2-3	CSAIKGTDTQYF	TGCAGTGCTATAAAAGGCACAGATACGCAGTATTTT
few	NA	TRBV14	TRBJ2-7	CASSQLQGPYEQYF	TGTGCCAGCAGCCAACTCCAGGGCCCCTACGAGCAGTACTTC
NA	NA	TRBV30	TRBJ2-7	CAWKNQGSSYEQYF	TGTGCCTGGAAAAACCAGGGGTCCTCCTACGAGCAGTACTTC
many	NA	TRBV28	TRBJ1-5	CASRRTGSGGNQPQHF	TGTGCCAGCAGACGAACAGGGAGTGGGGGCAATCAGCCCCAGCATTTT
NA	NA	TRBV11-2	TRBJ2-4	CASSLLENIQYF	TGTGCCAGCAGCTTACTCGAAAACATTCAGTACTTC
many	NA	TRBV2	TRBJ1-1	CASAWDLNTEAFF	TGTGCCAGCGCCTGGGACCTCAACACTGAAGCTTTCTTT
NA	NA	TRBV3-1	TRBJ2-3	CASSTPGRTQYF	TGTGCCAGCAGCACCCCGGGGCGTACGCAGTATTTT
many	NA	TRBV19	TRBJ2-3	CASSSDRRRDTQYF	TGTGCCAGTAGCAGCGACAGGAGAAGAGATACGCAGTATTTT
NA	NA	TRBV20-1	TRBJ2-2	CSARGPRGASGELFF	TGCAGTGCTAGAGGCCCCCGGGGCGCCTCCGGGGAGCTGTTTTTT
few	NA	TRBV11-2	TRBJ2-3	CASSSYRASTDTQYF	TGTGCCAGCAGCTCCTACAGAGCTAGCACAGATACGCAGTATTTT
NA	TRBD2	TRBV20-1	TRBJ2-7	CSATPTSRADYEQYF	TGCAGTGCTACTCCGACTAGCAGGGCGGACTACGAGCAGTACTTC
once	TRBD2	TRBV14	TRBJ2-1	CASSQGAVTSGPPSYNEQFF	TGTGCCAGCAGCCAAGGCGCGGTAACTAGCGGACCCCCCTCCTACAATGAGCAGTTCTTC
NA	NA	TRBV3-1	TRBJ2-1	CASRQTPPRVGTYNEQFF	TGTGCCAGCAGACAAACCCCTCCGAGGGTGGGGACCTACAATGAGCAGTTCTTC
NA	NA	TRBV29-1	TRBJ2-7	CSVHGGRTSYEQYF	TGCAGCGTTCATGGTGGGCGGACCTCCTACGAGCAGTACTTC
NA	NA	TRBV12-2	TRBJ2-1	CAIRFRSIGCGSSYNEQFF	TGTGCAATTCGCTTTCGTTCCATTGGGTGCGGCAGCTCCTACAATGAGCAGTTCTTC
NA	NA	TRBV2	TRBJ1-4	CASSVGVGEKLFF	TGTGCCAGCAGTGTGGGTGTTGGCGAAAAACTGTTTTTT
many	NA	TRBV28	TRBJ2-7	CASTGTHKPYEQYF	TGTGCCAGCACCGGGACTCACAAACCCTACGAGCAGTACTTC
NA	NA	TRBV5-1	TRBJ2-2	CASEGSLNTGELFF	TGCGCCAGCGAGGGTAGCTTAAACACCGGGGAGCTGTTTTTT
NA	TRBD2	TRBV11-2	TRBJ2-1	CASSPGLAFDNEQFF	TGTGCCAGCAGCCCGGGACTAGCGTTCGACAATGAGCAGTTCTTC
many	NA	TRBV7-2	TRBJ2-3	CASSLELNTDTQYF	TGTGCCAGCAGCTTAGAACTTAACACAGATACGCAGTATTTT